This is a list of T cell receptor beta chains from one sample in a study of neurological immune-mediated disorders. From the 5' RACE reads, TCRdb called clonotypes with MiXCR, one entry per CDR3 protein. The sample lists more than 70,000 distinct CDR3 sequences; about a sixth were seen once. The specimen sequenced was PBMCs. These TCRs come from a woman aged 40 to 50 in good health. CDR3s include the opening cysteine and the closing phenylalanine or tryptophan. Each record gives: D gene, V gene, J gene, CDR3 protein. D genes are given only for firm matches.

D: TRBD1
V: TRBV9
J: TRBJ2-1
CDR3: CASSVTGEFYNEQFF

D: -
V: TRBV20-1
J: TRBJ1-2
CDR3: CSARDQGRGPNYGYTF

D: TRBD1
V: TRBV20-1
J: TRBJ1-1
CDR3: CSASRDRVMNTEAFF

D: -
V: TRBV20-1
J: TRBJ2-2
CDR3: CSASRGADTGELFF

D: -
V: TRBV9
J: TRBJ2-3
CDR3: CASSVGSTTTDTQYF

D: TRBD2
V: TRBV20-1
J: TRBJ2-3
CDR3: CSASLAGGSTDTQYF

D: TRBD1
V: TRBV7-2
J: TRBJ1-5
CDR3: CASSLEGGGGQPQHF

D: -
V: TRBV20-1
J: TRBJ2-5
CDR3: CSARGERDRQETQYF

D: TRBD1
V: TRBV5-1
J: TRBJ1-1
CDR3: CASSPRTGDTEAFF

D: TRBD2
V: TRBV6-1
J: TRBJ2-2
CDR3: CASYSGGLNTGELFF

D: -
V: TRBV18
J: TRBJ1-1
CDR3: CASSPSQGENTEAFF

D: TRBD2
V: TRBV7-6
J: TRBJ2-3
CDR3: CASSSNGGAIDTQYF

D: -
V: TRBV5-1
J: TRBJ2-2
CDR3: CASSFLGPGELFF

D: -
V: TRBV20-1
J: TRBJ2-3
CDR3: CSASEGTGNLYTDTQYF

D: TRBD2
V: TRBV6-1
J: TRBJ2-5
CDR3: CAISSGGAFETQYF

D: -
V: TRBV7-2
J: TRBJ2-5
CDR3: CASSFDLAGDIQETQYF

D: -
V: TRBV3-1
J: TRBJ2-3
CDR3: CASSLSRGDTQYF

D: -
V: TRBV18
J: TRBJ1-2
CDR3: CASSPTGTLDGYTF

D: TRBD1
V: TRBV20-1
J: TRBJ2-7
CDR3: CSARSPTGLYEQYF

D: TRBD1
V: TRBV20-1
J: TRBJ2-4
CDR3: CSASGQVRNIQYF

D: TRBD1
V: TRBV6-5
J: TRBJ2-2
CDR3: CASSYWTGGAPRELFF

D: -
V: TRBV5-1
J: TRBJ2-3
CDR3: CASSLSASTDTQYF

D: -
V: TRBV10-3
J: TRBJ2-5
CDR3: CAISALELPFQETHYF

D: -
V: TRBV7-9
J: TRBJ1-1
CDR3: CASSESRATEAFF

D: -
V: TRBV28
J: TRBJ2-1
CDR3: CASSPGGGQDEQFF

D: -
V: TRBV4-2
J: TRBJ2-3
CDR3: CASSQDPGGRDTQYF

D: -
V: TRBV25-1
J: TRBJ1-2
CDR3: CASSERNFCGYTF

D: TRBD1
V: TRBV5-1
J: TRBJ2-5
CDR3: CASSLGNRGSLETQYF

D: -
V: TRBV20-1
J: TRBJ1-3
CDR3: CSVINSGNTIYF

D: TRBD1
V: TRBV4-2
J: TRBJ1-6
CDR3: CASAERDRDRNSPLHF

D: -
V: TRBV4-1
J: TRBJ2-1
CDR3: CASSQPVRETKWNEQFF

D: -
V: TRBV5-1
J: TRBJ1-2
CDR3: CASIGEYGYTF

D: -
V: TRBV20-1
J: TRBJ2-3
CDR3: CSARVVSLGARRDTQYF

D: -
V: TRBV18
J: TRBJ2-5
CDR3: CASSPGGQETQYF

D: TRBD2
V: TRBV5-6
J: TRBJ2-1
CDR3: CASSFSGGPHEQFF

D: TRBD1
V: TRBV5-6
J: TRBJ2-3
CDR3: CASSSLGQGATDTQYF

D: -
V: TRBV7-6
J: TRBJ2-7
CDR3: CASSSGRNSYEQYF

D: TRBD2
V: TRBV6-1
J: TRBJ2-1
CDR3: CASTTWEGGSNEQFF

D: TRBD1
V: TRBV20-1
J: TRBJ1-2
CDR3: CSAATAAEIKGQDYGYTF

D: TRBD2
V: TRBV12-3/TRBV12-4
J: TRBJ2-5
CDR3: CASSPGTSGAKETQYF

D: -
V: TRBV20-1
J: TRBJ1-5
CDR3: CSARDEAGDGNQPQHF

D: TRBD2
V: TRBV3-1
J: TRBJ2-5
CDR3: CASSRSGGTGTQYF

D: TRBD1
V: TRBV6-1
J: TRBJ1-5
CDR3: CASRAGTGDSNQPQHF

D: -
V: TRBV7-7
J: TRBJ2-1
CDR3: CASSSTTYNEQFF

D: TRBD1
V: TRBV29-1
J: TRBJ2-3
CDR3: CSVDNRGDLDTQYF

D: TRBD2
V: TRBV5-1
J: TRBJ2-2
CDR3: CASSPLAGGADTGELFF

D: -
V: TRBV28
J: TRBJ1-4
CDR3: CASSTRGGEKLFF

D: TRBD2
V: TRBV20-1
J: TRBJ2-1
CDR3: CSARQIAGGDSGSQFF

D: TRBD2
V: TRBV9
J: TRBJ2-2
CDR3: CASSVGGGRTGELFF

D: -
V: TRBV4-1
J: TRBJ1-6
CDR3: CASSQGVSPLHF

D: TRBD1
V: TRBV5-5
J: TRBJ2-5
CDR3: CASIRTGEETQYF

D: TRBD2
V: TRBV7-2
J: TRBJ2-2
CDR3: CASSYGGIDTGELFF